Each of the 14 T cell receptor beta chains below was sequenced from the same sample in a study of blood T cell repertoires in COVID-19. Repertoires were generated with immunoSEQ multiplex PCR, while TCRdb's copy carries only in-frame clones and drops some. The sample consists of tens of thousands of clones, about 86% of them appearing once. Sample: peripheral blood. The receptors stem from a man in his forties or fifties with active COVID-19.

This clone was counted only a few times. The rearrangement uses TRBV2 and TRBJ2-7, with a possible D match to TRBD1 (6 bases). Between the trimmed V and J ends, which lost 9 bases and 6 bases, there was a span of 21 bases. The CDR3 length is 14 residues. Germline V gene data show CDR1 as SNHLY and CDR2 as FYNNEI. CDR3 sequence: CASLDPRQASEQYF. The CDR3 region has the DNA TGTGCCAGTTTAGACCCTCGACAGGCATCCGAGCAGTACTTC.

The genes are TRBV7-8 and TRBJ2-1; 11 nucleotides match TRBD2. This CDR3 region has 17 residues. V was clipped by 5 bases and J by 8 bases; unmatched bases: 14. The germline gives CDR1 SGHVS, CDR2 FQNEAQ. The CDR3: CASSRSTSGGSGYEQFF. In DNA, the CDR3 is TGTGCCAGCAGCAGATCCACTAGCGGGGGTAGTGGTTATGAGCAGTTCTTC.

This chain uses TRBV2 with TRBJ2-7; D perhaps matches TRBD2 (8 bases). In germline, CDR1 is SNHLY, CDR2 FYNNEI. This CDR3 has 15 residues. CDR3 residues: CATKVGGGGPYEQYF. CDR3 DNA sequence: TGTGCTACCAAGGTAGGGGGCGGGGGGCCCTACGAGCAGTACTTC.

The chain joins TRBV2 to TRBJ1-5, with TRBD1 identical over 12 bases. J lost 5 bases, V lost 4 bases, and 3 bases had no gene match. Germline values: CDR1 SNHLY, CDR2 FYNNEI. CDR3 length: 15 residues. In nucleotides, the CDR3 is TGTGCCAGCAGTGCGGGACAGGGGGCCTATCAGCCCCAGCATTTT. Translated: CASSAGQGAYQPQHF.

The chain links TRBV5-4 to TRBJ2-7; 7 nucleotides match TRBD1. V dropped 5 bases and J dropped 5; count of bases not matched to a gene: 13. The CDR3 length is 15 residues. Germline CDR1 is SGHNT and CDR2 is YYREEE (reference sequence). In DNA form, the CDR3 reads TGTGCCAGCAGACGACAGGGCCGGAGGATCAACGAGCAGTACTTC. Protein product: CASRRQGRRINEQYF.

The CDR3 loop reads CASGLWRAYEQYF. CDR3 coding DNA: TGTGCTAGTGGTTTGTGGAGGGCCTACGAGCAGTACTTC. The chain joins TRBV12-5 to TRBJ2-7, with a tentative D call TRBD2 (6 bases). The CDR3 is made up of 13 amino acids. Trimming pared 2 bases from V and 2 bases from J, leaving 7 bases between. Germline CDR1 is LGHNT and CDR2 is FRNRAP.

This chain links TRBV9 with TRBJ2-1; 7 nucleotides agree with TRBD2. V lost 4 bases to trimming and J lost 5 bases; unmatched junction nucleotides: 9. The CDR3 runs to 15 residues. CDR1 is SGDLS and CDR2 is YYNGEE in the germline V gene. CDR3 region: CASSTTGTTNNEQFF. The CDR3, as DNA: TGTGCCAGCAGCACAACCGGGACTACCAACAATGAGCAGTTCTTC.

The chain carries TRBV27 and TRBJ1-2, with D unclear. Germline-derived CDR1 and CDR2 are MNHEY and SMNVEV (reference sequence). The CDR3 has 13 residues. The V and J ends lost 3 bases and 4 bases respectively, with 9 bases between them. The CDR3 DNA reads as TGTGCCAGCAGTTTTAGAGGTTCCTATGGCTACACCTTC. Protein product: CASSFRGSYGYTF.

The gene calls are TRBV18 and TRBJ1-2; D uncertain. There are 13 residues in the CDR3. Trimming cost V 6 bases and J 2 bases, with 10 bases left between them. Germline V gene sequence: CDR1 KGHSH, CDR2 LQKENI. CDR3 protein: CASSPTGNYGYTF. The DNA for the CDR3 is TGTGCCAGCTCCCCGACGGGGAACTATGGCTACACCTTC.

The V and J genes are TRBV3-1 (or the pseudogene TRBV3-2) and TRBJ2-3; the match to TRBD2 covers 15 bases. Germline loops: CDR1 LGHDT, CDR2 YNNKEL (reference sequence). J gave up 0 bases and V 1 base, and 5 bases lay outside the gene matches. The CDR3 spans 19 residues. The CDR3 sequence: CASSQAGLAGGLSTDTQYF. Written as DNA, the CDR3 is TGTGCCAGCAGCCAAGCCGGACTAGCGGGGGGGCTGAGCACAGATACGCAGTATTTT.

The rearrangement joins TRBV2 to TRBJ2-1; D gene uncertain. CDR1 SNHLY and CDR2 FYNNEI come from the germline V gene. This CDR3 has 13 amino acids. The germline V and J ends were trimmed by 6 bases and 5 bases, with 11 bases remaining between them. The CDR3 loop reads CASSQNTNNEQFF. The CDR3 DNA reads TGTGCCAGCAGCCAGAACACAAACAATGAGCAGTTCTTC.

The rearrangement uses TRBV24-1 and TRBJ2-3, with D unresolved. Germline CDR1 reads KGHDR; CDR2 reads SFDVKD. This CDR3 comprises 13 residues. Trimming took off 0 bases at V and 6 bases at J, with 6 bases between the two ends. DNA for the CDR3: TGTGCCACCAGTGATTTGCCTCTGGATACGCAGTATTTT. Amino acids: CATSDLPLDTQYF.

The chain employs TRBV27 and TRBJ1-4, with 8 nucleotides matching TRBD1. The V gene's germline CDR1 is MNHEY and CDR2 SMNVEV (reference sequence). The V segment lost 3 bases and the J segment 5 bases; nucleotides outside the gene matches: 5. The CDR3 covers 15 residues. DNA for the CDR3: TGTGCCAGCAGTTTGTACAGGGGGGGGAATGAAAAACTGTTTTTT. Its translation: CASSLYRGGNEKLFF. The variable domain in full, completed from reference TRBV27 and TRBJ1-4, reads EAQVTQNPRYLITVTGKKLTVTCSQNMNHEYMSWYRQDPGLGLRQIYYSMNVEVTDKGDVPEGYKVSRKEKRNFPLILESPSPNQTSLYFCASSLYRGGNEKLFFGSGTQLSVL.

CDR3 protein: CASSPYSGEETQYF. In DNA form, the CDR3 reads TGTGCCAGCAGCCCCTACTCAGGGGAAGAGACCCAGTACTTC. The chain has TRBV3-1 (or the pseudogene TRBV3-2) and TRBJ2-5; tentative D call: TRBD1 (6 bases). Trimming took 4 bases from V and 3 from J, leaving 12 bases between them. The germline CDR1 and CDR2 sequences are LGHDT and YNNKEL (reference sequence). The CDR3 is 14 amino acids.